The present TCR beta chain was sequenced within a study of shared clonotypes between healthy human individuals. Overall study results and limits: Larger richness was generally estimated for naive than memory subsets.

Naive CD8 cells lacked CD45RO, underwent positive selection for CCR7 and left out terminally differentiated effector memory CD45RA+ cells. Sequencing used immunoSEQ multiplex PCR; TCRdb keeps in-frame clones, though not all of them. The sample holds 760,000 or so clones, 90% to 97% seen once. On this clone itself: Antigen specificity is unknown.

The receptor's source is a man aged 30 to 45 in good health. Sequenced: naive CD8+ T cells sorted from blood.

The CDR3 bases are TGCGCCAGCAGTGACTGGGCGGGAGGGTTTGAGCAGTTCTTC. The encoded protein is CASSDWAGGFEQFF. The V call is TRBV10-1, the J call TRBJ2-1, with 9 bases lining up with TRBD2. V shed 3 bases, J shed 9 bases, and the junction held 6 bases outside the gene matches. Looked up from germline, CDR1 is WNHNN and CDR2 is SYGVQD (reference sequence). CDR3 size: 14 residues.